This T cell receptor beta chain was identified during a study of blood T cells in healthy people across ages. Primed by a sample-barcoded 5' primer and a J-beta primer mix, a second PCR proceeded for about 6 to 12 cycles. Samples each returned at least 2.5 million CDR3-containing paired-end reads. TCRdb itself ran the 5' RACE reads through MiXCR, one entry per CDR3 protein. This sample carries 780,000 or so distinct CDR3 sequences, roughly 50% of them seen once, and the ten largest clones take 20% to 30%. In the case of this clonotype: Its antigen is still unknown.

Germline assignment: CDR1 DFQATT and CDR2 SNEGSKA (reference sequence). Trimming took 6 bases from V and 7 from J, leaving 12 bases between them. The CDR3 sequence is 12 residues long. The authors extracted at least 6 micrograms of total RNA per sample. General study points: A greater number of naive CD4+ cells and higher diversity distinguished long-lived donors from aged donors. Shifts in expanded clonotypes may have been confounded by donor CMV status, which was unknown.

The TCR sequence derives from a man aged 40-49 years in good health. The chain is built from TRBV20-1 and TRBJ1-4; weak D call: TRBD1 (6 bases). The source material was blood. The CDR3 reads CSARGAGEKLFF. The CDR3 DNA is TGCAGTGCGCGGGGGGCCGGTGAAAAACTGTTTTTT.